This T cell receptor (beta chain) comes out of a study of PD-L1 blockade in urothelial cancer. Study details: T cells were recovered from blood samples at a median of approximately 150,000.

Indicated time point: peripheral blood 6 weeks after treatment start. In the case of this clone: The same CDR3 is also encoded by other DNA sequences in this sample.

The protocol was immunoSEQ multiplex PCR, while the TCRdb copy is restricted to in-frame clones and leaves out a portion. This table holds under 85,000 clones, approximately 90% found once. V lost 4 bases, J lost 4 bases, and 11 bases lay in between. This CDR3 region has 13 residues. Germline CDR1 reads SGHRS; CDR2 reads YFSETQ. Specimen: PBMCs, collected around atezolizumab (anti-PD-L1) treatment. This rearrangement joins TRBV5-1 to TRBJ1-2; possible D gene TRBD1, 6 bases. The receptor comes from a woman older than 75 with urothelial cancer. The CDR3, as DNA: TGCGCCAGCAGCGCAGACAGGCCCTATGGCTACACCTTC. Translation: CASSADRPYGYTF.